The 23 T cell receptor beta chains below all came from one sample that was sequenced in a study of blood T cell repertoires in COVID-19. Libraries were prepared by immunoSEQ multiplex PCR; TCRdb keeps only in-frame clonotypes and omits some of them. This sample has some 240,000 clones, with roughly 90% found just once. Material: peripheral blood. The receptors were sampled from a woman aged 55-70 years with COVID-19, enrolled during active disease.

Only one count was recorded for this clone. V and J are TRBV7-3 and TRBJ2-3; D is possibly TRBD2 (5 bases). This CDR3 is 18 amino acids long. Per the germline V gene, CDR1 is SGHTA and CDR2 is FQGTGA. V was cut by 3 bases and J by 1 base, with 20 bases left in between. The CDR3 sequence: CASSFPRRPGVGTDTQYF. The DNA for the CDR3 is TGTGCCAGCAGCTTCCCGCGGAGGCCCGGAGTCGGCACAGATACGCAGTATTTT.

J is TRBJ1-1 and V is TRBV6-5; TRBD1 is a possible D gene (6 bases). Deletions cut 6 bases from V and 5 bases from J, with 19 bases between. Germline CDR1 and CDR2: MNHEY and SVGAGI. The CDR3 sequence is 15 residues long. The CDR3 nucleotides read TGTGCCAGCAGAAGACGGGCGGGGGCTGGTACTGAAGCTTTCTTT. This translates into CASRRRAGAGTEAFF.

J is TRBJ1-4 and V is TRBV4-1, with D uncertain. V was trimmed by 8 bases and J by 4 bases, leaving 20 bases between them. The CDR3 totals 16 residues. From germline, CDR1 is MGHRA and CDR2 YSYEKL. The CDR3 region has the DNA TGCGCCAGCGGGTCTCTTGTCCAGGCCAATAATGAAAAACTGTTTTTT. Translation: CASGSLVQANNEKLFF.

The chain has TRBV4-3 and TRBJ2-7, with D possibly matching TRBD1 (6 bases). This CDR3 spans 15 amino acids. CDR1 and CDR2 (germline): LGHNA, YSLEER. The V gene lost 1 base and the J gene lost 2 bases, with 12 bases spanning the gap. The CDR3 sequence: CASSQVTGTPYEQYF. The CDR3 DNA follows: TGCGCCAGCAGCCAAGTAACCGGGACACCCTACGAGCAGTACTTC.

J is TRBJ1-2 and V is TRBV3-1 (or the pseudogene TRBV3-2), with a tentative D call TRBD1 (5 bases). The germline gives CDR1 LGHDT, CDR2 YNNKEL (reference sequence). This CDR3 is built from 16 residues. V shed 3 bases and J shed 0 bases, with 14 bases lying between them. In DNA form, the CDR3 reads TGTGCCAGCAGCCACCGGACGGACATCACTAACTATGGCTACACCTTC. This encodes CASSHRTDITNYGYTF.

Points on this clone: At one end, the junction sequence differs from germline, possibly due to a read error. V and J are TRBV7-2 and TRBJ2-7; no reliable D call. Germline V CDR1 and CDR2: SGHTA, FQGNSA. The CDR3 covers 14 residues. This CDR3 is CASSSTVGSDEQYF. The CDR3 nucleotides read TGTGCCAGCAGCTCCACCGTGGGCTCCGACGAGCAGTACTTC. The complete variable domain, with remaining parts taken from reference TRBV7-2 and TRBJ2-7, reads GAGVSQSPSNKVTEKGKDVELRCDPISGHTALYWYRQSLGQGLEFLIYFQGNSAPDKSGLPSDRFSAERTGGSVSTLTIQRTQQEDSAVYLCASSSTVGSDEQYFGPGTRLTVT.

The chain is built from TRBV7-6 and TRBJ1-5, with D tentatively TRBD1 (6 bases). The V gene's germline CDR1 is SGHVS and CDR2 FNYEAQ. This CDR3 comprises 15 residues. Trimming took 4 bases from V and 6 from J, leaving 16 bases between them. The DNA for the CDR3 is TGTGCCAGCAGCTCCCAGGCAGGGGCAGGTCAGCCCCAGCATTTT. Its translation is CASSSQAGAGQPQHF.

The chain carries TRBV7-2 and TRBJ2-3; 11 bases align to TRBD2. CDR1 SGHTA and CDR2 FQGNSA come from the germline V gene. The trim removed 4 bases at V and 2 bases at J, leaving 8 bases unmatched. This CDR3 is 17 amino acids long. Here the CDR3 reads CASSSHLTSGDTDTQYF. As DNA, the CDR3 is TGTGCCAGCAGCTCACACCTGACTAGCGGGGACACAGATACGCAGTATTTT.

The chain recombines TRBV10-3 with TRBJ2-1; TRBD1 matches at 7 bases. The CDR3 covers 16 residues. Germline loops: CDR1 ENHRY, CDR2 SYGVKD. The trim removed 0 bases at V and 0 bases at J, leaving 2 bases unmatched. The CDR3, as DNA: TGTGCCATCAGTGAGTCGCCAGGGGGCTCCTACAATGAGCAGTTCTTC. It encodes CAISESPGGSYNEQFF.

The V call is TRBV18, the J call TRBJ1-2; tentative D call: TRBD1 (6 bases). This CDR3 has 15 residues. Trimming took off 4 bases at V and 3 bases at J, with 15 bases between the two ends. CDR1 and CDR2 (germline): KGHSH, LQKENI. The CDR3 coding sequence is TGTGCCAGCTCACGTTCTACAGGGACCTACTATGGCTACACCTTC. This encodes CASSRSTGTYYGYTF.

Only one count was recorded for this clone. This chain links TRBV6-5 with TRBJ2-7, with 11 nucleotides matching TRBD2. The CDR3 spans 16 residues. The V gene's germline CDR1 is MNHEY and CDR2 SVGAGI. The junction had 7 bases not matched to a gene; V was cut back by 4 bases and J by 2 bases. The CDR3 nucleotides are TGTGCCAGCAGTTCCTTTCTAGCGGGGGGCGCCTACGAGCAGTACTTC. Protein: CASSSFLAGGAYEQYF.

This clone was seen a few times. The chain joins TRBV2 to TRBJ1-2; D is undetermined. CDR3 length: 14 amino acids. V was pared by 6 bases and J by 3 bases, with 14 bases between. Germline assignment: CDR1 SNHLY and CDR2 FYNNEI. The CDR3 DNA follows: TGTGCCAGCAGGGAGGTGATTGGTGACTATGGCTACACCTTC. Its protein product is CASREVIGDYGYTF.

V and J are TRBV18 and TRBJ1-1, with a possible D match to TRBD1 (6 bases). CDR1 and CDR2 from the germline V gene are KGHSH and LQKENI. V was trimmed by 4 bases and J by 0 bases, leaving 21 bases between them. There are 18 residues in the CDR3. CDR3 protein: CASSRNTLDSLMNTEAFF. In DNA form, the CDR3 reads TGTGCCAGCTCACGAAATACCTTGGACAGTTTAATGAACACTGAAGCTTTCTTT.

The rearrangement uses TRBV2 and TRBJ1-1; no reliable D call. V lost 5 bases to trimming and J lost 3 bases, with 10 bases between them. The CDR3 runs to 13 residues. CDR1 and CDR2 (germline): SNHLY, FYNNEI. CDR3 sequence reads: CASSFRRDTEAFF. In nucleotides, the CDR3 is TGTGCCAGCAGTTTCCGACGGGACACTGAAGCTTTCTTT.

This chain connects TRBV7-8 to TRBJ1-5; TRBD1 is a possible D gene (5 bases). V dropped 5 bases and J dropped 3 bases, with 20 bases sitting between them. The CDR3 sequence is 17 residues long. In germline, CDR1 is SGHVS, CDR2 FQNEAQ. The CDR3 loop reads CASSTFARVAYNQPQHF. The CDR3 region has the DNA TGTGCCAGCAGCACCTTCGCCAGGGTGGCATACAATCAGCCCCAGCATTTT.

CDR3 residues: CATSRDRNYGYTF. In nucleotides, the CDR3 is TGTGCCACCAGCAGAGACAGGAACTATGGCTACACCTTC. The chain links TRBV15 to TRBJ1-2; D call uncertain. Trimming removed 0 bases at V and 2 bases at J, with 4 bases between. The CDR3 contains 13 residues. Per germline, CDR1 LNHNV and CDR2 YYDKDF (reference sequence).

The count of this clone is one. This chain connects TRBV4-2 to TRBJ2-2, with 9 bases aligning to TRBD2. The CDR3 consists of 16 residues. J was trimmed by 2 bases and V by 4 bases; bases with no gene match: 5. CDR1 and CDR2 from the germline V gene are LGHNA and YNFKEQ. The CDR3 bases are TGTGCCAGCAGCCCATTTAGCGGGGGTAACACCGGGGAGCTGTTTTTT. Protein sequence: CASSPFSGGNTGELFF.

This clone was observed a single time. The chain recombines TRBV11-2 with TRBJ2-4; TRBD2 matches at 11 bases. V was clipped by 3 bases and J by 0 bases; unmatched bases: 4. Germline V lookup: CDR1 SGHAT, CDR2 FQNNGV. This CDR3 has 17 residues. In DNA, the CDR3 is TGTGCCAGCAGCTTGGAGACTAGCGGGATAGCCAAAAACATTCAGTACTTC. It translates to CASSLETSGIAKNIQYF.

This clone was detected once. The chain links TRBV14 to TRBJ1-1, with 7 positions matching TRBD1. CDR3 size: 12 residues. Germline assignment: CDR1 SGHDN and CDR2 FVKESK. J lost 8 bases, V lost 6 bases, and 6 bases had no gene match. Here the CDR3 reads CASSYGTDEAFF. The CDR3, as DNA: TGTGCCAGCAGTTACGGGACAGACGAAGCTTTCTTT.

As for this clone: Its ends do not fully match the called genes, so a read error is possible. V gene TRBV9 combines with J gene TRBJ2-3; maybe TRBD2 (5 bases). This CDR3 comprises 14 residues. Germline CDR1 SGDLS, CDR2 YYNGEE. CDR3 loop: CASSVAASRDTQYF. CDR3 in DNA: TGTGCCAGCAGCGTAGCTGCTAGCAGAGATACGCAGTATTTT. The complete variable domain, with remaining parts taken from reference TRBV9 and TRBJ2-3, reads DSGVTQTPKHLITATGQRVTLRCSPRSGDLSVYWYQQSLDQGLQFLIQYYNGEERAKGNILERFSAQQFPDLHSELNLSSLELGDSALYFCASSVAASRDTQYFGPGTRLTVL.

This clone turned up a few times. This chain uses TRBV16 with TRBJ2-1, with D hard to call. The germline V and J ends were trimmed by 0 bases and 8 bases, with 11 bases remaining between them. The germline gives CDR1 KGHSY, CDR2 FQNENV. This CDR3 has 14 amino acids. CDR3 region: CASSQSTVVHEQFF. CDR3 nucleotides: TGTGCCAGCAGCCAATCCACAGTGGTCCATGAGCAGTTCTTC.

The rearrangement joins TRBV7-9 to TRBJ1-3; D gene ambiguous. This CDR3 has 15 residues. Trimming stripped 5 bases from V and 0 bases from J, with 11 bases between. Germline V CDR1 and CDR2: SEHNR, FQNEAQ (reference sequence). The chain's CDR3 is CASSGRADSGNTIYF. The DNA of the CDR3 is TGTGCCAGCAGCGGGAGGGCAGACTCTGGAAACACCATATATTTT.

Here the CDR3 reads CASSGRANTEAFF. The CDR3 nucleotides read TGTGCCAGCAGCGGCAGGGCCAACACTGAAGCTTTCTTT. The chain recombines TRBV7-2 with TRBJ1-1; weak D call: TRBD1 (5 bases). Deletions cut 5 bases from V and 2 bases from J, with 9 bases between. This CDR3 comprises 13 residues. Germline CDR1 SGHTA, CDR2 FQGNSA.